Listed below are T cell receptor beta chains from one sample, sequenced in a study of blood T cell repertoires in COVID-19. Sequenced by immunoSEQ multiplex PCR; TCRdb stores in-frame clones only, minus some. This table has about 200,000 clones, 80% to 85% appearing once. Input material: peripheral blood. The receptor source for this set is an elderly woman with COVID-19, enrolled during active disease. Each CDR3 is given with its conserved first and last residue. A D gene is named only where the DNA matches it firmly.

J gene: TRBJ2-7
V gene: TRBV4-2
D gene: TRBD2
CDR3 protein: CASSRSSGMGEQYF
CDR3 DNA: TGTGCCAGCAGCCGGTCTAGCGGGATGGGCGAGCAGTACTTC

J gene: TRBJ1-2
V gene: TRBV5-1
D gene: .
CDR3 protein: CASSLIPGTPFGYTF
CDR3 DNA: TGCGCCAGCAGCTTGATTCCAGGAACCCCTTTTGGCTACACCTTC

J gene: TRBJ2-3
V gene: TRBV7-6
D gene: TRBD2
CDR3 protein: CASREAGGQDTQYF
CDR3 DNA: TGTGCCAGCAGGGAGGCGGGGGGGCAAGATACGCAGTATTTT

J gene: TRBJ2-7
V gene: TRBV28
D gene: .
CDR3 protein: CASSLLHGTGYEQYF
CDR3 DNA: TGTGCCAGCAGTTTACTCCATGGGACTGGATACGAGCAGTACTTC

J gene: TRBJ1-4
V gene: TRBV4-1
D gene: .
CDR3 protein: CASSQSPSNEKLFF
CDR3 DNA: TGCGCCAGCAGCCAAAGTCCCAGTAATGAAAAACTGTTTTTT

J gene: TRBJ1-2
V gene: TRBV19
D gene: TRBD1
CDR3 protein: CASSGQANYGYTF
CDR3 DNA: TGTGCCAGTAGCGGACAGGCTAACTATGGCTACACCTTC

J gene: TRBJ2-3
V gene: TRBV5-1
D gene: .
CDR3 protein: CASRISSSTDTQYF
CDR3 DNA: TGCGCCAGCAGAATCAGTTCTAGCACAGATACGCAGTATTTT

J gene: TRBJ1-2
V gene: TRBV7-8
D gene: .
CDR3 protein: CASSPVRYGYTF
CDR3 DNA: TGTGCCAGCAGCCCAGTGAGGTATGGCTACACCTTC

J gene: TRBJ1-1
V gene: TRBV4-2
D gene: .
CDR3 protein: CASSHAPPGVNTEAFF
CDR3 DNA: TGTGCCAGCAGCCACGCCCCCCCGGGGGTGAACACTGAAGCTTTCTTT

J gene: TRBJ1-6
V gene: TRBV4-2
D gene: TRBD1
CDR3 protein: CASSLTGVNSPLHF
CDR3 DNA: TGTGCCAGCAGCCTTACAGGGGTTAATTCACCCCTCCACTTT